This T cell receptor beta chain was captured in a study of blood T cell repertoires in COVID-19. The J segment lost 9 bases and the V segment lost 7 bases, leaving 9 bases of the junction unmatched. The CDR3 spans 15 residues. Germline V gene lookup returns CDR1 MNHEY and CDR2 SVGAGI. Sequenced by immunoSEQ multiplex PCR; TCRdb stores in-frame clones only, minus some. Of 25,000 to 30,000 clones detected, 70% to 90% appear once; the ten largest clones hold around 28%. The sample was peripheral blood. The chain carries TRBV6-5 and TRBJ2-1; the match to TRBD2 covers 13 bases. The sequence derives from a woman of 80 years or more with COVID-19, enrolled during active disease. CDR3 in amino acids: CASTPLAGGGGEQFF. CDR3 coding DNA: TGTGCCAGCACACCACTAGCGGGGGGGGGCGGTGAGCAGTTCTTC.